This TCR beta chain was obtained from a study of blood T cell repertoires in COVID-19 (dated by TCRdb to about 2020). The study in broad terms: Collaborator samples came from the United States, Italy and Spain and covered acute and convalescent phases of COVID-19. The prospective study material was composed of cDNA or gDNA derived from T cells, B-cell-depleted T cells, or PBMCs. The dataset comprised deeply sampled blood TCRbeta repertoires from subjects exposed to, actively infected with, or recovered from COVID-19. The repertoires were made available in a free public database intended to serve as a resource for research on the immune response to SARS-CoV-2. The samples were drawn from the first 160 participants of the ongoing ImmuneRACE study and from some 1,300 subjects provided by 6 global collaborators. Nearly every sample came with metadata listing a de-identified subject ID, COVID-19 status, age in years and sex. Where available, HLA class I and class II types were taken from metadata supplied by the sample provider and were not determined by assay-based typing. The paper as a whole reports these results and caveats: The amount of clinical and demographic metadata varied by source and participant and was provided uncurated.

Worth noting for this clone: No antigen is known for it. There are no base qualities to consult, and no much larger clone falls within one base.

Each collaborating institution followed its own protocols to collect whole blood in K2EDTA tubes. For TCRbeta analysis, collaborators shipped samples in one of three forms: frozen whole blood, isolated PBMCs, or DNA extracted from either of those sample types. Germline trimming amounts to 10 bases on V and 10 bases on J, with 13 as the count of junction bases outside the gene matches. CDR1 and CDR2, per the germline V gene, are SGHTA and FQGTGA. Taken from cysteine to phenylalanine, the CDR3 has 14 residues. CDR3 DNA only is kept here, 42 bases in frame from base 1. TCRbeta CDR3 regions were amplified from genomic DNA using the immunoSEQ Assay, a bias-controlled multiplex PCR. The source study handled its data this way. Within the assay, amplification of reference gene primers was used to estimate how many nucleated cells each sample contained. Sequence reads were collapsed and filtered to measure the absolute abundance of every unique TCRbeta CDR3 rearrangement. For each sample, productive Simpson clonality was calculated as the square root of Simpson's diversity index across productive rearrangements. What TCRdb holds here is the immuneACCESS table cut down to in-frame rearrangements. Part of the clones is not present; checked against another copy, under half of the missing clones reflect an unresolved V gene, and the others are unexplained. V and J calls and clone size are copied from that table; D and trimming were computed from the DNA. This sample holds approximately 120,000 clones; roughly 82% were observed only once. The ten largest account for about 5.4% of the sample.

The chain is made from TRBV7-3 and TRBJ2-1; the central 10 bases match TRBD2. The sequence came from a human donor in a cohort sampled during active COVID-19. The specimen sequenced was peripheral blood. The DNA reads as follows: TGTGCCACCGCGGTAACTAGCGGGACGCGGGAGCAGTTCTTC. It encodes CATAVTSGTREQFF.